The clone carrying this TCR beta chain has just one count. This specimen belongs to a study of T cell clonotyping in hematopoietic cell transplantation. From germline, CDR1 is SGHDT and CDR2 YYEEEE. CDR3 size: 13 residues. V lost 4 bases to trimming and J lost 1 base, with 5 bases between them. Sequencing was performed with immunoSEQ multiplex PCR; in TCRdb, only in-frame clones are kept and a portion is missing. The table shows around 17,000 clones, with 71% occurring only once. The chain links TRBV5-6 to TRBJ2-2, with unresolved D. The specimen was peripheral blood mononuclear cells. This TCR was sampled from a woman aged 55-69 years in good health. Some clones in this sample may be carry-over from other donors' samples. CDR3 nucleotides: TGTGCCAGCAGCGCGTGGAACACCGGGGAGCTGTTTTTT. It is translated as CASSAWNTGELFF.